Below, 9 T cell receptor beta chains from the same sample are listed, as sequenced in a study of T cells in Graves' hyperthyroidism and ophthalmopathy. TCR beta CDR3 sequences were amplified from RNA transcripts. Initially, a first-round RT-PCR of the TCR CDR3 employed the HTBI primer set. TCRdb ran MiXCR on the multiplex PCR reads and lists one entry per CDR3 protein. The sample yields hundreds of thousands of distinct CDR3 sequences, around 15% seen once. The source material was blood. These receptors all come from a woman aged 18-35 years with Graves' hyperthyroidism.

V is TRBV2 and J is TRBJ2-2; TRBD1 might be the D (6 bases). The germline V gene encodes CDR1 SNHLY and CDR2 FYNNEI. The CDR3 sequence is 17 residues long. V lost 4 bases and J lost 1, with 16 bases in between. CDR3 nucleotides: TGTGCCAGCAGTGGGAGCAGGGGCGTTGGGAACACCGGGGAGCTGTTTTTT. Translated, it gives CASSGSRGVGNTGELFF. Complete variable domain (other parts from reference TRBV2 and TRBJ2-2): EPEVTQTPSHQVTQMGQEVILRCVPISNHLYFYWYRQILGQKVEFLVSFYNNEISEKSEIFDDQFSVERPDGSNFTLKIRSTKLEDSAMYFCASSGSRGVGNTGELFFGEGSRLTVL.

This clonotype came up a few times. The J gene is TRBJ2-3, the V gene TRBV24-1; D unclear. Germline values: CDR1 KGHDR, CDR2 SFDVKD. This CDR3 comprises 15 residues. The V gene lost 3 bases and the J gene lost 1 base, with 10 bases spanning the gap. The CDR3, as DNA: TGTGCCACCAGTGATCTTGAGAAGGGCACAGATACGCAGTATTTT. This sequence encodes CATSDLEKGTDTQYF.

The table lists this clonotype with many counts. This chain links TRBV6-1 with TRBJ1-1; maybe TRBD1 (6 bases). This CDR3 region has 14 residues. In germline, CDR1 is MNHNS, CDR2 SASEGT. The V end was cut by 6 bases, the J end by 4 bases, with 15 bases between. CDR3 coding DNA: TGTGCCAGCAGCCCAGAACAGGGCAGCACTGAAGCTTTCTTT. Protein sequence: CASSPEQGSTEAFF.

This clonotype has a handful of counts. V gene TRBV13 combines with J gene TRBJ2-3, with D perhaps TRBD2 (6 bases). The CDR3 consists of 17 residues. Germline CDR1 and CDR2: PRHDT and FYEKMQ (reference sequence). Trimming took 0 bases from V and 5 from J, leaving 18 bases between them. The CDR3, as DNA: TGTGCCAGCAGCTTAGGGTCCTGGGGGAAGGAGGGAGATACGCAGTATTTT. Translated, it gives CASSLGSWGKEGDTQYF. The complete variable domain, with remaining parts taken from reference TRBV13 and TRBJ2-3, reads AAGVIQSPRHLIKEKRETATLKCYPIPRHDTVYWYQQGPGQDPQFLISFYEKMQSDKGSIPDRFSAQQFSDYHSELNMSSLELGDSALYFCASSLGSWGKEGDTQYFGPGTRLTVL.

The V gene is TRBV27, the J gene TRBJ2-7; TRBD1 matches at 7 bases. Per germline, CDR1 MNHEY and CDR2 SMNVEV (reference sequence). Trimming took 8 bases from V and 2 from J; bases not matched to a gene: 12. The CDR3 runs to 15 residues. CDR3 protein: CASSQTGTEPYEQYF. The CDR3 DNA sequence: TGTGCCAGCTCACAAACCGGGACAGAGCCCTACGAGCAGTACTTC.

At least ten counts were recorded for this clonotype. DNA of the CDR3: TGTGCCAGCAGCTTGGGGGGTGACAACGTGCCGTACTTC. Translating gives CASSLGGDNVPYF. This chain joins TRBV12-3 or TRBV12-4 and TRBJ2-7; weak D call: TRBD2 (6 bases). Trimming removed 6 bases at V and 12 bases at J, with 21 bases between. The CDR3 has 13 residues.

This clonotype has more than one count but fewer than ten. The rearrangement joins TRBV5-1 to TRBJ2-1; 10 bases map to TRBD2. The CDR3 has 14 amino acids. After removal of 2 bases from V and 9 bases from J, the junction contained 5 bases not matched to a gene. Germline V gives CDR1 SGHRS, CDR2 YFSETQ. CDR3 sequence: CASSLAGGPSEQFF. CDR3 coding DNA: TGCGCCAGCAGCTTAGCGGGAGGGCCGAGTGAGCAGTTCTTC. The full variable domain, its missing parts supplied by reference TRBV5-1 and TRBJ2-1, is KAGVTQTPRYLIKTRGQQVTLSCSPISGHRSVSWYQQTPGQGLQFLFEYFSETQRNKGNFPGRFSGRQFSNSRSEMNVSTLELGDSALYLCASSLAGGPSEQFFGPGTRLTVL.

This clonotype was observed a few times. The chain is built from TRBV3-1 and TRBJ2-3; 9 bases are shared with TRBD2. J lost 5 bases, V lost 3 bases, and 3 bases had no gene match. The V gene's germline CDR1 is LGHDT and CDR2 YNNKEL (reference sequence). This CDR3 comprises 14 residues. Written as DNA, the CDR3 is TGTGCCAGCAGCCAGACTAGCGGAAGAGATACGCAGTATTTT. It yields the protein CASSQTSGRDTQYF.

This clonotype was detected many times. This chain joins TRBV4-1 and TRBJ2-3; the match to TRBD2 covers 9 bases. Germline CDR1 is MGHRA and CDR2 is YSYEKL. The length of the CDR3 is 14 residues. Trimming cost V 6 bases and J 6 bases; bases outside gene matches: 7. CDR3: CASRHSTSGDTQYF. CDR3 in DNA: TGCGCCAGCAGACACTCGACTAGCGGCGATACGCAGTATTTT.